This T cell receptor beta chain appears in the sequencing data of a study of blood T cells in healthy people across ages. Study-wide results and caveats: Estimates of total diversity, which came from one million sequenced T cells, were considered to be underestimates. It was found that TCR beta diversity correlated strongly with the percentage of naive T cells.

Primers used in a second PCR of about 7 to 12 cycles were a sample-barcoded 5' primer and a J-beta primer mix. TCRdb analysed the 5' RACE reads with MiXCR anew, one entry per CDR3 protein. The sample consists of 580,000 or so distinct CDR3 sequences, 40% to 55% of them appearing once. There are a few counts of this clonotype. The antigen is not known. Each sample yielded at least 5 micrograms of PBMC total RNA. This CDR3 is 14 amino acids long. CDR1 LGHDT and CDR2 YNNKEL come from the germline V gene (reference sequence). J was trimmed by 6 bases and V by 1 base; bases with no gene match: 4. This receptor was obtained from a man aged 80 or over in good health. Input material: blood. The chain uses TRBV3-1 and TRBJ2-7, with TRBD1 matching 9 bases. Here the CDR3 reads CASSQADRGSEQYF. CDR3 in DNA: TGTGCCAGCAGCCAAGCGGACAGGGGATCCGAGCAGTACTTC.